The entry below gives a single TCR beta chain sequence along with its context. Profiled with immunoSEQ multiplex PCR; TCRdb holds only in-frame clones, not every one. Found here are 200,000 or so clones, roughly 84% of them singletons; the top ten hold roughly a sixth. This specimen comes from a study of blood T cell repertoires in COVID-19. The overall study: T cells, B-cell-depleted T cells, or PBMCs provided the cDNA or gDNA that served as material.

Germline CDR1 reads SNHLY; CDR2 reads FYNNEI. The J segment lost 4 bases and the V segment lost 0 bases, leaving 8 bases of the junction unmatched. The CDR3 has 17 residues. The receptor's source is a man over 45 with COVID-19, enrolled during active disease. The chain combines TRBV2 with TRBJ1-4; 7 nucleotides align to TRBD1. Sample: peripheral blood. CDR3 in amino acids: CASSEAPIQGNNEKLFF. The CDR3 DNA reads as TGTGCCAGCAGTGAAGCCCCGATACAGGGGAATAATGAAAAACTGTTTTTT. Full variable domain (remainder filled in from reference TRBV2 and TRBJ1-4): EPEVTQTPSHQVTQMGQEVILRCVPISNHLYFYWYRQILGQKVEFLVSFYNNEISEKSEIFDDQFSVERPDGSNFTLKIRSTKLEDSAMYFCASSEAPIQGNNEKLFFGSGTQLSVL.